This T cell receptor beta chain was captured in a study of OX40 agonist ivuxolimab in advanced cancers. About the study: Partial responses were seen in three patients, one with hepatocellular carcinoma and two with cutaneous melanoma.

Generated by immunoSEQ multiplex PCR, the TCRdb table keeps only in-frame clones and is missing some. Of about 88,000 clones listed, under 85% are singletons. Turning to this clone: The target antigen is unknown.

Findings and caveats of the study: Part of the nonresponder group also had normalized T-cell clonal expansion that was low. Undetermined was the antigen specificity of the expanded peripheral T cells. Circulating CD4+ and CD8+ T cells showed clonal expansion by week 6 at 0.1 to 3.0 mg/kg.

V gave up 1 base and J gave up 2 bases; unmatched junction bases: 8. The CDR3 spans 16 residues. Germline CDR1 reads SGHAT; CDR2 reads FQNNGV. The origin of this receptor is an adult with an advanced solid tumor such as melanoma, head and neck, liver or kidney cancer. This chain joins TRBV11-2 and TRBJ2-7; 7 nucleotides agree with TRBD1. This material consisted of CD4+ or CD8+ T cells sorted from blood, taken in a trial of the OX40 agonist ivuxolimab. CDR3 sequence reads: CASSLAGTGEAYEQYF. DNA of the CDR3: TGTGCCAGCAGCTTAGCAGGCACAGGGGAAGCCTACGAGCAGTACTTC. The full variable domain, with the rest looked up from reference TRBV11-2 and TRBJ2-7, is EAGVAQSPRYKIIEKRQSVAFWCNPISGHATLYWYQQILGQGPKLLIQFQNNGVVDDSQLPKDRFSAERLKGVDSTLKIQPAKLEDSAVYLCASSLAGTGEAYEQYFGPGTRLTVT.